These 27 T cell receptor beta chains share one sample of origin, sequenced in a study of neurological immune-mediated disorders. TCRdb independently ran MiXCR on the 5' RACE reads; one entry per CDR3 protein. The repertoire holds roughly 62,000 distinct CDR3 sequences, around 3.8% seen once, with less than 2.5% in the top ten. Sequenced: PBMCs. These receptors all stem from a woman aged 50 to 65 with multiple sclerosis.

There are many counts of this clonotype. The V call is TRBV12-3 or TRBV12-4, the J call TRBJ2-1; the D gene is possibly TRBD1 (5 bases). The germline V and J ends were trimmed by 5 bases and 7 bases, with 21 bases remaining between them. The CDR3 has 16 amino acids. The CDR3 DNA is TGTGCCAGCAGTCACAGGCGACGATCTATCAAGAATGAGCAGTTCTTC. Protein product: CASSHRRRSIKNEQFF.

Points on this clonotype: Here the CDR3 omits its conserved ending phenylalanine or tryptophan, so a read error is the likely source. V and J are TRBV5-8 and TRBJ2-2, with 8 bases fitting TRBD2. This CDR3 has 15 residues. Losses at the gene ends were 4 bases for V and 3 bases for J; bases not matched to a gene: 5. The germline gives CDR1 SGHTS, CDR2 YDEGEE. The CDR3 sequence is CASSLRGADTGELFY. The CDR3 nucleotides read TGTGCCAGCAGCCTGCGGGGGGCCGACACCGGGGAGCTGTTTTAT.

At least ten counts were recorded for this clonotype. The chain employs TRBV4-3 and TRBJ2-1, with 8 bases that match TRBD2. V trimming: 3 bases; J trimming: 5 bases; junction bases outside the gene matches: 6. Germline loops: CDR1 LGHNA, CDR2 YSLEER. The CDR3 totals 15 residues. CDR3 sequence: CASSQGGRTHNEQFF. The CDR3 region has the DNA TGCGCCAGCAGCCAGGGCGGGAGGACCCACAATGAGCAGTTCTTC.

The sample holds many counts of this clonotype. The chain employs TRBV21-1 and TRBJ1-5; the table's D call of TRBD1 was not tested on the DNA. TRBV21-1 is deemed a pseudogene. The CDR3 covers 17 residues. This CDR3 is CASSRGQGPRLDQPQHF. CDR3 bases: TGTGCCAGCAGCAGAGGACAGGGCCCACGTCTCGATCAGCCCCAGCATTTT.

At least ten counts were recorded for this clonotype. The V and J genes are TRBV5-4 and TRBJ2-7; 10 bases map to TRBD1. CDR1 and CDR2 from the germline V gene are SGHNT and YYREEE (reference sequence). There are 14 residues in the CDR3. V lost 4 bases to trimming and J lost 3 bases; unmatched junction nucleotides: 4. CDR3 in DNA: TGTGCCAGCAGCCGTAGGACAGGGGGCTACGAGCAGTACTTC. Translation: CASSRRTGGYEQYF.

At least ten counts were recorded for this clonotype. The rearrangement joins TRBV5-1 to TRBJ2-7; either TRBD1 or TRBD2 may fit D (7 bases each). The CDR3 loop spans 15 amino acids. Germline assignment: CDR1 SGHRS and CDR2 YFSETQ. V was shortened by 0 bases and J by 2 bases, with 12 bases between the two germline ends. The CDR3 sequence is CASSLEQGGTYEQYF. CDR3 sequence (DNA): TGCGCCAGCAGCTTGGAGCAGGGGGGGACCTACGAGCAGTACTTC.

This clonotype was counted ten times or more. This chain links TRBV5-1 with TRBJ2-1; tentative D call: TRBD2 (5 bases). The CDR3 has 15 residues. CDR1 is SGHRS, CDR2 YFSETQ, per germline. V dropped 1 base and J dropped 2 bases, with 10 bases sitting between them. In DNA form, the CDR3 reads TGCGCCAGCAGCTTGAGCGGTACTACCTACAATGAGCAGTTCTTC. Protein sequence: CASSLSGTTYNEQFF.

A few counts support this clonotype. The CDR3 here is CASRKGTNYNEQFF. The CDR3 DNA reads as TGTGCCAGCAGAAAAGGGACTAACTACAATGAGCAGTTCTTC. The chain recombines TRBV6-5 with TRBJ2-1; 7 nucleotides match TRBD2. J was trimmed by 3 bases and V by 6 bases; bases with no gene match: 5. Per the germline V gene, CDR1 is MNHEY and CDR2 is SVGAGI. The CDR3 runs to 14 residues.

This clonotype appeared many times. The genes are TRBV4-3 and TRBJ2-4; D gene unclear. CDR3 length: 13 residues. Trimming took 1 base from V and 7 from J, leaving 8 bases between them. Germline loops: CDR1 LGHNA, CDR2 YSLEER. CDR3 loop: CASSQGSGNIQYF. The CDR3 DNA reads as TGCGCCAGCAGCCAAGGTTCCGGGAACATTCAGTACTTC.

The chain employs TRBV19 and TRBJ2-2; D is perhaps TRBD1 (5 bases). CDR3 length: 17 amino acids. Germline assignment: CDR1 LNHDA and CDR2 SQIVND (reference sequence). Trimming took off 3 bases at V and 3 bases at J, with 17 bases between the two ends. Here the CDR3 DNA reads TGTGCCAGTAGTATCCCCCGTACCAGGGTGGACACCGGGGAGCTGTTTTTT. Its protein is CASSIPRTRVDTGELFF.

This clonotype was detected many times. This sequence joins TRBV27 and TRBJ1-1, with 8 bases that match TRBD1. V trimming: 3 bases; J trimming: 1 base; junction bases outside the gene matches: 1. CDR1 and CDR2 (germline): MNHEY, SMNVEV (reference sequence). There are 14 residues in the CDR3. The CDR3 DNA reads as TGTGCCAGCAGTTTCAGGGGGCAGAACACTGAAGCTTTCTTT. It yields the protein CASSFRGQNTEAFF.

On this clonotype itself: Given a much more abundant clone one base away, this may be a read error. This sequence joins TRBV5-1 and TRBJ2-7; weak D call: TRBD1 (5 bases). The germline CDR1 and CDR2 sequences are SGHRS and YFSETQ. The CDR3 contains 15 residues. Between the trimmed V and J ends, which lost 2 bases and 2 bases, there was a span of 14 bases. CDR3 residues: CASSFSGPTAYEQYF. In DNA, the CDR3 is TGCGCCAGCAGCTTCTCCGGGCCGACAGCCTACGAGCAGTACTTC.

This clonotype appeared many times. J is TRBJ2-1 and V is TRBV7-9, with D perhaps matching TRBD1 (6 bases). Trimming stripped 0 bases from V and 15 bases from J, with 15 bases between. Germline V gives CDR1 SEHNR, CDR2 FQNEAQ (reference sequence). The CDR3 contains 13 residues. As DNA, the CDR3 is TGTGCCAGCAGCTTAGCGGGAACAGGGAGACCGTTCTTC. It specifies CASSLAGTGRPFF.

This clonotype showed up many times. The V call is TRBV25-1, the J call TRBJ1-1, with unresolved D. The CDR3 spans 10 residues. The germline CDR1 and CDR2 sequences are MGHDK and SYGVNS. V lost 6 bases and J 7 bases, leaving 6 bases between the germline ends. The CDR3 loop is CASSTFEAFF. CDR3 DNA sequence: TGTGCCAGCAGCACTTTTGAAGCTTTCTTT. The whole variable domain, filled in from reference TRBV25-1 and TRBJ1-1, reads EADIYQTPRYLVIGTGKKITLECSQTMGHDKMYWYQQDPGMELHLIHYSYGVNSTEKGDLSSESTVSRIRTEHFPLTLESARPSHTSQYLCASSTFEAFFGQGTRLTVV.

The V gene is TRBV11-3, the J gene TRBJ2-2; D is unresolved. The CDR3 consists of 13 residues. Germline-derived CDR1 and CDR2 are SGHNT and YENEEA. The germline V and J ends were trimmed by 3 bases and 1 base, with 3 bases remaining between them. The CDR3 sequence is CASSLRNTGELFF. The CDR3 nucleotides read TGTGCCAGCAGCTTGAGGAACACCGGGGAGCTGTTTTTT.

With respect to this clonotype: A single base separates this from a much larger clone, so it may be a read error. V gene TRBV29-1 combines with J gene TRBJ2-1; 7 bases are shared with TRBD1. V dropped 7 bases and J dropped 10; count of bases not matched to a gene: 13. The CDR3 totals 13 residues. The germline gives CDR1 SQVTM, CDR2 ANQGSEA. The DNA for the CDR3 is TGCAGCGAAAGGACAGGTATTCAACAAGAGCAGTTCTTC. Residues: CSERTGIQQEQFF.

This clonotype was recorded at least ten times. The chain recombines TRBV7-9 with TRBJ1-2; D gene ambiguous. The CDR3 extends over 14 amino acids. V was clipped by 3 bases and J by 9 bases, with 17 bases between them. The germline gives CDR1 SEHNR, CDR2 FQNEAQ (reference sequence). CDR3 bases: TGTGCCAGCAGCTTTGGTGGCTTACCGACTAGCTACACCTTC. Its protein product is CASSFGGLPTSYTF.

This clonotype was recorded at least ten times. V gene TRBV11-3 combines with J gene TRBJ2-1, with 7 positions matching TRBD2. Germline trimming cut 5 bases from V and 2 bases from J; bases unmatched to any gene: 9. There are 16 residues in the CDR3. From germline, CDR1 is SGHNT and CDR2 YENEEA. The CDR3: CASSQKGRATYNEQFF. The CDR3 DNA reads as TGTGCCAGCAGCCAAAAAGGGAGGGCCACCTACAATGAGCAGTTCTTC.

In the case of this clonotype: This clone may be a read error of a much larger clone one base away. This rearrangement joins TRBV5-1 to TRBJ1-5; D is perhaps TRBD1 (5 bases). The V and J ends lost 5 bases and 6 bases respectively, with 12 bases between them. The germline CDR1 and CDR2 sequences are SGHRS and YFSETQ. The CDR3 covers 13 residues. CDR3 region: CASSFMGGQPQHF. CDR3 sequence (DNA): TGCGCCAGCAGTTTCATGGGGGGTCAGCCCCAGCATTTT. The entire variable domain, with the rest obtained from reference TRBV5-1 and TRBJ1-5, is as follows: KAGVTQTPRYLIKTRGQQVTLSCSPISGHRSVSWYQQTPGQGLQFLFEYFSETQRNKGNFPGRFSGRQFSNSRSEMNVSTLELGDSALYLCASSFMGGQPQHFGDGTRLSIL.

This clonotype was seen repeatedly, ten times or more. This chain joins TRBV15 and TRBJ2-7; TRBD1 is a possible D gene (5 bases). V lost 0 bases and J 0 bases, leaving 9 bases between the germline ends. CDR1 LNHNV and CDR2 YYDKDF come from the germline V gene (reference sequence). The CDR3 contains 15 residues. The CDR3 DNA reads TGTGCCACCAGCAGAGACAGGGTGGTCTCCTACGAGCAGTACTTC. Amino acid sequence: CATSRDRVVSYEQYF.

This clonotype was counted many times. This chain links TRBV12-3 or TRBV12-4 with TRBJ1-4; 8 bases fit TRBD1. The CDR3 runs 16 residues. Losses at the gene ends were 4 bases for V and 0 bases for J; bases not matched to a gene: 4. The CDR3 nucleotides are TGTGCCAGCAGTTCACCACAGGGGGCAACTAATGAAAAACTGTTTTTT. The encoded protein is CASSSPQGATNEKLFF.

The chain couples TRBV20-1 to TRBJ2-2; D is undetermined. V was shortened by 2 bases and J by 1 base, with 5 bases between the two germline ends. CDR3 size: 13 residues. Germline V gene lookup returns CDR1 DFQATT and CDR2 SNEGSKA (reference sequence). The CDR3 protein is CSARWVNTGELFF. The CDR3 DNA is TGCAGTGCTAGATGGGTGAACACCGGGGAGCTGTTTTTT.

Many counts were recorded for this clonotype. The rearrangement links TRBV7-2 to TRBJ1-6; no reliable D call. Germline CDR1 and CDR2: SGHTA and FQGNSA. The CDR3 covers 15 residues. Deletions cut 2 bases from V and 0 bases from J, with 5 bases between. CDR3 sequence: CASSLISSYNSPLHF. As DNA, the CDR3 is TGTGCCAGCAGCTTAATAAGCTCCTATAATTCACCCCTCCACTTT.

This clonotype occurred many times. This chain uses TRBV5-6 with TRBJ1-4; 8 bases line up with TRBD1. This CDR3 region has 14 residues. Germline CDR1 and CDR2: SGHDT and YYEEEE. The V and J ends lost 4 bases and 6 bases, in that order; junction bases with no gene match: 5. The CDR3 here is CASSPKQGDEKLFF. As DNA, the CDR3 is TGTGCCAGCAGCCCAAAACAGGGGGATGAAAAACTGTTTTTT.

As to this clonotype: A junction end diverges from the germline sequence, so it may reflect a read error. The V gene is TRBV13, the J gene TRBJ1-6; TRBD1 matches 7 bases. This CDR3 region has 13 residues. The germline CDR1 and CDR2 sequences are PRHDT and FYEKMQ (reference sequence). The CDR3 DNA reads TGTGCCAGCAGCTTAACTAACAGGGGTACCCTCAACTTT. Protein product: CASSLTNRGTLNF.

The J gene is TRBJ2-1, the V gene TRBV11-3; the D gene is possibly TRBD1 (5 bases). The CDR3 sequence is 15 residues long. V was clipped by 3 bases and J by 3 bases, with 12 bases between them. Per the germline V gene, CDR1 is SGHNT and CDR2 is YENEEA. The CDR3 loop is CASSLGRNFYNEQFF. For the CDR3, the DNA is TGTGCCAGCAGCTTGGGGCGGAACTTCTACAATGAGCAGTTCTTC.

The sample holds a few counts of this clonotype. The V call is TRBV5-1, the J call TRBJ2-3; D uncertain. The CDR3 is 13 residues long. The V gene lost 0 bases and the J gene lost 2 bases, with 4 bases spanning the gap. The germline CDR1 and CDR2 sequences are SGHRS and YFSETQ. This CDR3 reads CASSLVPTDTQYF. CDR3 nucleotides: TGCGCCAGCAGCTTGGTACCCACAGATACGCAGTATTTT. The full variable domain, rest sourced from reference TRBV5-1 and TRBJ2-3, is KAGVTQTPRYLIKTRGQQVTLSCSPISGHRSVSWYQQTPGQGLQFLFEYFSETQRNKGNFPGRFSGRQFSNSRSEMNVSTLELGDSALYLCASSLVPTDTQYFGPGTRLTVL.